One sample yielded the 22 T cell receptor beta chains listed below, sequenced in a study of radiation and T cells in renal cell carcinoma. Clones were read by immunoSEQ multiplex PCR, and TCRdb kept only the in-frame ones, dropping some. The sample records 100,000 to 150,000 clones, 65% to 85% being singletons. Time point defined: blood 2 weeks post-SBRT. Treatment specified: 15 Gy SBRT to primary tumor, nephrectomy 4 weeks later. Here the sequenced sample was blood, taken from a patient whose treatment included radiotherapy and nephrectomy. These receptors originate from a man between 45 and 60 years old with renal cell carcinoma.

The genes are TRBV9 and TRBJ2-4, with D perhaps TRBD2 (6 bases). Per the germline V gene, CDR1 is SGDLS and CDR2 is YYNGEE. CDR3 size: 12 residues. V was shortened by 4 bases and J by 14 bases, with 16 bases between the two germline ends. The CDR3: CASSQGRDEKYF. The CDR3 DNA sequence: TGTGCCAGCAGCCAAGGGCGGGATGAAAAGTACTTC.

The CDR3 DNA reads as TGTGCCATCACCCAGGGACCTTTATATGGCTACACCTTC. Its translation: CAITQGPLYGYTF. The gene calls are TRBV10-3 and TRBJ1-2, with D tentatively TRBD1 (5 bases). Trimming took off 7 bases at V and 5 bases at J, with 14 bases between the two ends. The germline gives CDR1 ENHRY, CDR2 SYGVKD. The CDR3 is 13 amino acids.

CDR3 protein: CASSSVDREPNTIYF. In DNA form, the CDR3 reads TGTGCCAGCAGCTCAGTCGACAGGGAGCCTAACACCATATATTTT. The chain recombines TRBV5-6 with TRBJ1-3; 7 positions match TRBD1. This CDR3 is 15 amino acids long. Per the germline V gene, CDR1 is SGHDT and CDR2 is YYEEEE. Unmatched junction bases numbered 10, after V lost 3 bases and J lost 7 bases. Full variable domain (outside the CDR3, taken from reference TRBV5-6 and TRBJ1-3): DAGVTQSPTHLIKTRGQQVTLRCSPKSGHDTVSWYQQALGQGPQFIFQYYEEEERQRGNFPDRFSGHQFPNYSSELNVNALLLGDSALYLCASSSVDREPNTIYFGEGSWLTVV.

The chain is built from TRBV5-1 and TRBJ2-5, with no clear D. V was pared by 0 bases and J by 3 bases, with 9 bases between. CDR3 length equals 14 residues. Germline V gene data show CDR1 as SGHRS and CDR2 as YFSETQ. This CDR3 reads CASSLESQEETQYF. The CDR3 nucleotides are TGCGCCAGCAGCTTGGAGAGTCAGGAAGAGACCCAGTACTTC.

The chain carries TRBV30 and TRBJ1-4, with 9 bases lining up with TRBD1. V lost 5 bases, J lost 2 bases, and 3 bases stayed unmatched. Germline CDR1 is GTSNPN and CDR2 is SVGIG (reference sequence). This CDR3 has 14 amino acids. CDR3 residues: CAWGDRATNEKLFF. The DNA for the CDR3 is TGTGCCTGGGGGGACAGGGCCACTAATGAAAAACTGTTTTTT.

The rearrangement uses TRBV19 and TRBJ2-3; TRBD2 might be the D (6 bases). Trimming took off 5 bases at V and 2 bases at J, with 14 bases between the two ends. Germline V gene data show CDR1 as LNHDA and CDR2 as SQIVND (reference sequence). This CDR3 comprises 15 residues. The DNA for the CDR3 is TGTGCCAGTAGTGTCCCGACTAGGGCCACAGATACGCAGTATTTT. Its translation is CASSVPTRATDTQYF.

The chain combines TRBV7-2 with TRBJ2-7, with no clear D. Germline lookup yields CDR1 SGHTA and CDR2 FQGNSA. The CDR3 length is 15 residues. Trimming cost V 1 base and J 4 bases, with 14 bases left between them. For the CDR3, the DNA is TGTGCCAGCAGCTTAGAGTACCGGAGACGGTACGAGCAGTACTTC. This codes for CASSLEYRRRYEQYF.

This clone has just one count. The chain employs TRBV5-8 and TRBJ2-7, with 15 bases that match TRBD2. CDR1 SGHTS and CDR2 YDEGEE come from the germline V gene. The trim removed 5 bases at V and 4 bases at J, leaving 10 bases unmatched. The CDR3 extends over 17 amino acids. CDR3 amino acids: CASSAGLAGGTLYEQYF. The DNA for the CDR3 is TGTGCCAGCAGTGCGGGACTAGCGGGAGGAACCTTATACGAGCAGTACTTC.

The chain couples TRBV5-1 to TRBJ1-1; TRBD1 agrees at 12 bases. CDR1 is SGHRS and CDR2 is YFSETQ in the germline V gene. The CDR3 extends over 16 amino acids. Trimming removed 4 bases from V and 4 bases from J; junction bases left unmatched: 8. As DNA, the CDR3 is TGCGCCAGCAGCCCGGGGGACAGGGGGCAGGTCACTGAAGCTTTCTTT. It codes for CASSPGDRGQVTEAFF.

The gene calls are TRBV5-6 and TRBJ2-1, with TRBD2 matching over 8 bases. This CDR3 has 13 amino acids. V gave up 0 bases and J gave up 11 bases; unmatched junction bases: 4. Germline CDR1 SGHDT, CDR2 YYEEEE. The DNA of the CDR3 is TGTGCCAGCAGCTTGGCCTTAGCGGGAAAGCAGTTCTTC. It translates to CASSLALAGKQFF.

This clone was detected once. The V and J genes are TRBV28 and TRBJ1-2; D unclear. Trimming shortened V by 3 bases and J by 4 bases, and 9 bases separated the two germline ends. There are 13 residues in the CDR3. Germline lookup yields CDR1 MDHEN and CDR2 SYDVKM. As DNA, the CDR3 is TGTGCCAGCAGTTTGGAGGAACTCTATGGCTACACCTTC. It specifies CASSLEELYGYTF.

A single count supports this clone. The chain is built from TRBV18 and TRBJ1-5; D is perhaps TRBD1 (6 bases). CDR3 size: 13 residues. Germline values: CDR1 KGHSH, CDR2 LQKENI. The V gene lost 6 bases and the J gene lost 4 bases, with 10 bases spanning the gap. CDR3 DNA sequence: TGTGCCAGCTCGTCCGACAGGAATCAGCCCCAGCATTTT. This gives the protein CASSSDRNQPQHF.

The rearrangement uses TRBV7-8 and TRBJ2-2, with D possibly called TRBD1 or TRBD2 (6 bases each). With 1 base removed from V and 8 bases from J, the gap between germline ends came to 17 bases. Per the germline V gene, CDR1 is SGHVS and CDR2 is FQNEAQ. This CDR3 has 16 residues. DNA for the CDR3: TGTGCCAGCAGCTTAGGAGGGGGGACCTGGGCTGGGGAGCTGTTTTTT. Amino acids: CASSLGGGTWAGELFF. The full variable domain, with the rest looked up from reference TRBV7-8 and TRBJ2-2, is GAGVSQSPRYKVAKRGQDVALRCDPISGHVSLFWYQQALGQGPEFLTYFQNEAQLDKSGLPSDRFFAERPEGSVSTLKIQRTQQEDSAVYLCASSLGGGTWAGELFFGEGSRLTVL.

The chain joins TRBV4-3 to TRBJ1-2; D call uncertain. The CDR3 runs to 15 residues. Germline-derived CDR1 and CDR2 are LGHNA and YSLEER. V dropped 1 base and J dropped 2 bases, with 11 bases sitting between them. CDR3 sequence (DNA): TGCGCCAGCAGCCAAGGGCTGGGAATGAACTATGGCTACACCTTC. Translated, it gives CASSQGLGMNYGYTF.

The chain recombines TRBV27 with TRBJ1-2, with D possibly matching TRBD1 (5 bases). Trimming pared 0 bases from V and 7 bases from J, leaving 9 bases between. Germline CDR1 is MNHEY and CDR2 is SMNVEV (reference sequence). The CDR3 runs to 13 residues. DNA for the CDR3: TGTGCCAGCAGTTTATCGGGGGGTGGTGGCTACACCTTC. Its translation: CASSLSGGGGYTF.

J is TRBJ2-7 and V is TRBV5-1, with 13 bases matching TRBD2. J gave up 3 bases and V 4 bases, and 7 bases lay outside the gene matches. Germline values: CDR1 SGHRS, CDR2 YFSETQ. This CDR3 is 16 amino acids long. CDR3 nucleotide sequence: TGCGCCAGCAGCCTCGGACTAGCGGGAGCCATCTACGAGCAGTACTTC. Residues: CASSLGLAGAIYEQYF.

The gene calls are TRBV4-2 and TRBJ2-1, with 9 bases fitting TRBD2. Germline-derived CDR1 and CDR2 are LGHNA and YNFKEQ. J was trimmed by 10 bases and V by 0 bases; bases with no gene match: 7. This CDR3 is built from 15 residues. CDR3 loop: CASSQDRAGGVEQFF. CDR3 DNA: TGTGCCAGCAGCCAAGATAGAGCGGGGGGCGTCGAGCAGTTCTTC.

The table lists this clone with a few counts. This chain links TRBV15 with TRBJ1-5, with D uncertain. CDR1 and CDR2 (germline): LNHNV, YYDKDF (reference sequence). The CDR3 length is 15 residues. V was trimmed by 0 bases and J by 5 bases, leaving 11 bases between them. The CDR3 loop reads CATSREGSSDQPQHF. Written as DNA, the CDR3 is TGTGCCACCAGCAGAGAAGGGTCGTCGGATCAGCCCCAGCATTTT.

J is TRBJ2-2 and V is TRBV2, with D perhaps TRBD2 (5 bases). Per the germline V gene, CDR1 is SNHLY and CDR2 is FYNNEI. The CDR3 totals 12 residues. Trimming cost V 9 bases and J 4 bases, with 9 bases left between them. In nucleotides, the CDR3 is TGTGCCAGATCTCGGGGCACCGGGGAGCTGTTTTTT. Its translation: CARSRGTGELFF.

This clone was seen only a few times. This chain connects TRBV7-9 to TRBJ1-5, with 7 bases aligning to TRBD1. CDR3 length: 14 amino acids. Losses at the gene ends were 5 bases for V and 3 bases for J; bases not matched to a gene: 4. The germline V gene has CDR1 SEHNR and CDR2 FQNEAQ (reference sequence). The CDR3 nucleotides read TGTGCCAGCAGCCAGGGGGGGAACAATCAGCCCCAGCATTTT. Translation: CASSQGGNNQPQHF. The entire variable domain, with the rest obtained from reference TRBV7-9 and TRBJ1-5, is as follows: DTGVSQNPRHKITKRGQNVTFRCDPISEHNRLYWYRQTLGQGPEFLTYFQNEAQLEKSRLLSDRFSAERPKGSFSTLEIQRTEQGDSAMYLCASSQGGNNQPQHFGDGTRLSIL.

V usage is TRBV13 and J usage is TRBJ1-2; TRBD1 is a possible D gene (6 bases). The CDR3 covers 16 residues. V was trimmed by 0 bases and J by 5 bases, leaving 16 bases between them. Germline loops: CDR1 PRHDT, CDR2 FYEKMQ (reference sequence). DNA for the CDR3: TGTGCCAGCAGCTTAGGAGGGCAGGGGCCGAGGTATGGCTACACCTTC. Amino acid sequence: CASSLGGQGPRYGYTF.

This clone was detected once. CDR3 bases: TGTGCCAGCAGTGACCGACAGGCCTATGGCTACACCTTC. Its protein product is CASSDRQAYGYTF. This rearrangement joins TRBV7-2 to TRBJ1-2; perhaps TRBD1 as D (6 bases). Trimming took 6 bases from V and 4 from J, leaving 12 bases between them. Germline CDR1 reads SGHTA; CDR2 reads FQGNSA. CDR3 length: 13 residues.